The 4 T cell receptor beta chains in this list originate from one sample, sequenced in a study of regulatory T cells in long-lasting Graves disease. Regarding time point: newly diagnosed GD, antithyroid drugs for less than 3 months. Following extraction of RNA from PBMCs, that RNA was used to make the TCR library. Both iRepertoire HTBI primers and Arm-PCR of CDR3 regions were used to build the TCR beta libraries. TCRdb reprocessed the multiplex PCR reads with MiXCR, giving one entry per CDR3 protein. The table has fewer than 650,000 distinct CDR3 sequences, less than 20% seen once. The same sample was also studied in work on T cells in Graves' hyperthyroidism and ophthalmopathy.

The source material was peripheral blood mononuclear cells (PBMCs), sampled at new diagnosis, from a patient treated with antithyroid drugs. The receptors here all came from a woman in her 30s with Graves disease.

V and J are TRBV20-1 and TRBJ1-4; D is unresolved. The germline V and J ends were trimmed by 3 bases and 8 bases, with 22 bases remaining between them. CDR1 and CDR2 (germline): DFQATT, SNEGSKA (reference sequence). The CDR3 length is 16 residues. The CDR3 reads CSASPWSGQEWEKLFF. The CDR3 DNA is TGCAGTGCTAGCCCCTGGAGTGGCCAGGAGTGGGAAAAACTGTTTTTT.

In this sample, this clonotype turned up many times. The chain is built from TRBV29-1 and TRBJ1-1; D not certain. Germline V gene data show CDR1 as SQVTM and CDR2 as ANQGSEA. Trimming pared 2 bases from V and 1 base from J, leaving 5 bases between. CDR3 length equals 12 residues. CDR3 nucleotides: TGCAGCGTTGAATCAGGGAACACTGAAGCTTTCTTT. It translates to CSVESGNTEAFF.

J is TRBJ2-5 and V is TRBV20-1, with D possibly TRBD2 on 6 matching bases. V was cut by 6 bases and J by 5 bases, with 13 bases left in between. Germline CDR1 and CDR2: DFQATT and SNEGSKA (reference sequence). The CDR3 runs to 12 residues. DNA of the CDR3: TGCAGTGCCCCGACCAGCGGGGAGACCCAGTACTTC. Protein product: CSAPTSGETQYF.

The chain links TRBV9 to TRBJ2-1; 11 bases agree with TRBD2. The trim removed 3 bases at V and 10 bases at J, leaving 6 bases unmatched. The CDR3 is made up of 14 amino acids. CDR1 is SGDLS and CDR2 is YYNGEE in the germline V gene. CDR3 sequence reads: CASSALAGEREQFF. The CDR3 coding sequence is TGTGCCAGCAGCGCACTAGCGGGAGAGAGGGAGCAGTTCTTC.